The clone carrying this T cell receptor (beta chain) was recorded a few times. Its antigen is unknown. This sample is drawn from a study of T cell responses to AZD1222 COVID-19 vaccine. Findings and limits, study-wide: CD4 TCRs associated with vaccination spanned spike, dominating at 160-218 and 743-854. None of the repertoires were sampled until the peak T cell response had passed. Two AZD1222 doses significantly raised spike-specific TCR breadth and depth over controls.

This CDR3 is built from 16 residues. V shed 5 bases and J shed 3 bases, with 17 bases lying between them. Germline V lookup: CDR1 MRHNA, CDR2 SNTAGT. Some clones are missing from TCRdb's copy, which holds only in-frame ones; the method was immunoSEQ multiplex PCR. This table holds roughly 65,000 clones, less than 90% found once. The clonotype was recovered from an adult who received the AZD1222 COVID-19 vaccine. The source was peripheral blood, collected 28 days after the second AZD1222 dose. This chain links TRBV6-4 with TRBJ1-5; D might be TRBD1 (6 bases). CDR3 bases: TGTGCCAGCAGTAATGGATCGGACAGCCTCAATCAGCCCCAGCATTTT. It encodes CASSNGSDSLNQPQHF.